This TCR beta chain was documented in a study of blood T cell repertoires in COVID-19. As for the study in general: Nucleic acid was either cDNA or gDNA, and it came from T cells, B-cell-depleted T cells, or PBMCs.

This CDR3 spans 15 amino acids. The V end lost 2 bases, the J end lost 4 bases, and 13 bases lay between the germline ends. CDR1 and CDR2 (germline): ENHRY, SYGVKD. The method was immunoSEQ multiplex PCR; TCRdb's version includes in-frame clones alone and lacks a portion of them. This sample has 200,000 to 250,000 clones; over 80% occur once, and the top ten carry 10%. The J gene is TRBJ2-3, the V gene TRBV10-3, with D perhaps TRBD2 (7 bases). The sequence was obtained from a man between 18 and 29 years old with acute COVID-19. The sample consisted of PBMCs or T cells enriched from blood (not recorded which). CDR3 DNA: TGTGCCATCAGTGAGCGGGAGGAGGGGGCAGATACGCAGTATTTT. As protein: CAISEREEGADTQYF.